A single sample is the source of the 14 T cell receptor beta chains below, sequenced in a study of blood T cell repertoires in COVID-19. The repertoire was sequenced with immunoSEQ multiplex PCR; TCRdb's copy has only in-frame clones and lacks some. The sample yields 350,000 to 450,000 clones, 88% seen once. Sequencing input: PBMCs or T cells enriched from blood (not recorded which). These receptors were collected from a woman between 18 and 29 years old who had been exposed to COVID-19.

The chain recombines TRBV27 with TRBJ2-5; 9 bases map to TRBD2. J gave up 6 bases and V 5 bases, and 13 bases lay outside the gene matches. This CDR3 region has 16 residues. Germline V gene lookup returns CDR1 MNHEY and CDR2 SMNVEV (reference sequence). CDR3 bases: TGTGCCAGCAGTGCATCGACGGGACTAGCCGGGAAGACCCAGTACTTC. Translated, it gives CASSASTGLAGKTQYF.

This clone occurred once. The chain combines TRBV9 with TRBJ2-1; a possible D gene is TRBD1 (5 bases). CDR3 length: 14 amino acids. Trimming removed 0 bases from V and 8 bases from J, with 12 bases in between. Germline loops: CDR1 SGDLS, CDR2 YYNGEE. In nucleotides, the CDR3 is TGTGCCAGCAGCGTAGGTGCGGACAACTATGAGCAGTTCTTC. Protein: CASSVGADNYEQFF.

This clone appeared once. The chain has TRBV28 and TRBJ1-2, with 8 bases identical to TRBD1. CDR1 is MDHEN, CDR2 SYDVKM, per germline. The CDR3 contains 15 residues. V trimming: 3 bases; J trimming: 4 bases; junction bases outside the gene matches: 7. In DNA form, the CDR3 reads TGTGCCAGCAGTTTTAGGGACAGGATCTCCTATGGCTACACCTTC. Amino acid sequence: CASSFRDRISYGYTF.

Written as DNA, the CDR3 is TGTGCCACCAGCAGAGATTCTGGACAGGGATACAATGAGCAGTTCTTC. It encodes CATSRDSGQGYNEQFF. The chain employs TRBV15 and TRBJ2-1; 8 nucleotides match TRBD1. Germline values: CDR1 LNHNV, CDR2 YYDKDF (reference sequence). V was clipped by 0 bases and J by 4 bases; unmatched bases: 5. The CDR3 loop spans 16 amino acids.

The chain couples TRBV27 to TRBJ2-3; weak D call: TRBD2 (6 bases). The CDR3 length is 14 residues. V lost 10 bases to trimming and J lost 2 bases, with 16 bases between them. From germline, CDR1 is MNHEY and CDR2 SMNVEV (reference sequence). The CDR3 spells CATAASVPTDTQYF. CDR3 coding DNA: TGTGCCACCGCGGCTAGCGTTCCCACAGATACGCAGTATTTT.

This chain joins TRBV4-2 and TRBJ2-7, with a tentative D call TRBD2 (6 bases). CDR3 size: 19 residues. The V gene lost 0 bases and the J gene lost 2 bases, with 23 bases spanning the gap. Germline V lookup: CDR1 LGHNA, CDR2 YNFKEQ. The CDR3: CASSQDSRYETRGTYEQYF. The DNA of the CDR3 is TGTGCCAGCAGCCAAGATAGTCGTTACGAGACTAGGGGCACCTACGAGCAGTACTTC.

This clone was observed once. V is TRBV19 and J is TRBJ2-1, with 10 bases fitting TRBD1. V dropped 4 bases and J dropped 7; count of bases not matched to a gene: 4. The CDR3 has 14 amino acids. In germline, CDR1 is LNHDA, CDR2 SQIVND (reference sequence). The CDR3 sequence is CASSRSGQGNEQFF. In DNA form, the CDR3 reads TGTGCCAGTAGTAGATCGGGACAGGGGAATGAGCAGTTCTTC.

This rearrangement joins TRBV18 to TRBJ2-7; 9 positions agree with TRBD1. Trimming took 0 bases from V and 5 from J; bases not matched to a gene: 8. This CDR3 is 16 amino acids long. CDR1 and CDR2 from the germline V gene are KGHSH and LQKENI. The CDR3 nucleotides read TGTGCCAGCTCACCACCAGGGACAGGGACTTTCCACGAGCAGTACTTC. Encoded protein: CASSPPGTGTFHEQYF.

V is TRBV27 and J is TRBJ2-7; 8 positions agree with TRBD1. V was pared by 4 bases and J by 3 bases, with 2 bases of the junction left unmatched. Germline values: CDR1 MNHEY, CDR2 SMNVEV (reference sequence). The CDR3 has 13 residues. The CDR3 protein is CASSWGQVYEQYF. In DNA form, the CDR3 reads TGTGCCAGCAGTTGGGGACAGGTCTACGAGCAGTACTTC.

V and J are TRBV4-3 and TRBJ1-4; D not certain. V was trimmed by 1 base and J by 3 bases, leaving 9 bases between them. Germline CDR1 and CDR2: LGHNA and YSLEER. This CDR3 has 15 amino acids. The CDR3 sequence: CASSQVEAANEKLFF. The CDR3 DNA reads as TGCGCCAGCAGCCAAGTCGAAGCCGCTAATGAAAAACTGTTTTTT.

The chain recombines TRBV20-1 with TRBJ2-2, with 15 bases that match TRBD2. The CDR3 contains 18 residues. The V gene's germline CDR1 is DFQATT and CDR2 SNEGSKA (reference sequence). V lost 3 bases and J lost 2; bases outside the gene matches: 7. The CDR3 loop reads CSASIRGLAGGNTGELFF. CDR3 sequence (DNA): TGCAGTGCTAGTATTCGGGGACTAGCGGGGGGTAACACCGGGGAGCTGTTTTTT.

V is TRBV10-1 and J is TRBJ1-2, with TRBD1 matching over 9 bases. Germline V gene data show CDR1 as WNHNN and CDR2 as SYGVQD (reference sequence). The CDR3 totals 13 residues. The trim removed 5 bases at V and 3 bases at J, leaving 1 base unmatched. CDR3 nucleotides: TGCGCCAGCAGTAGGGACAGGGACTATGGCTACACCTTC. Encoded protein: CASSRDRDYGYTF.

This chain links TRBV19 with TRBJ2-4; 8 nucleotides align to TRBD1. Germline loops: CDR1 LNHDA, CDR2 SQIVND (reference sequence). The junction had 13 bases not matched to a gene; V was cut back by 1 base and J by 8 bases. The CDR3 is made up of 17 amino acids. The CDR3 loop is CASSIVGAGTGFYIQYF. CDR3 DNA: TGTGCCAGTAGTATAGTTGGTGCCGGGACAGGATTTTACATTCAGTACTTC.

This clone turned up a few times. The rearrangement joins TRBV29-1 to TRBJ2-7, with unresolved D. Germline V CDR1 and CDR2: SQVTM, ANQGSEA. The CDR3 sequence is 15 residues long. The V end was cut by 1 base, the J end by 0 bases, with 13 bases between. The CDR3 bases are TGCAGCGTTGAAGTACCCAGGCGTTCCTCCTACGAGCAGTACTTC. Encoded protein: CSVEVPRRSSYEQYF.